This TCR beta chain was captured by sequencing in a study of OX40 agonist ivuxolimab in advanced cancers. This table comes from immunoSEQ multiplex PCR, and its TCRdb copy is limited to in-frame clones, with some not included. The table includes about 58,000 clones, 75% to 90% detected once. This sequence originates from an adult with an advanced solid tumor such as melanoma, head and neck, liver or kidney cancer. Sequencing was performed on CD4+ or CD8+ T cells sorted from blood, taken in a trial of the OX40 agonist ivuxolimab.

The CDR3 coding sequence is TGTGCCAGCGCTACGTCACCCCTCCACTTT. Protein product: CASATSPLHF. The chain employs TRBV21-1 and TRBJ1-6. TRBV21-1 is deemed a pseudogene. The CDR3 covers 10 residues.